This TCR beta chain was sequenced in a study of blood T cell repertoires in COVID-19. Study context: The cDNA or gDNA used as material had been derived from T cells, B-cell-depleted T cells, or PBMCs.

V lost 2 bases and J lost 4; bases outside the gene matches: 8. CDR3 size: 17 residues. Looked up from germline, CDR1 is LNHDA and CDR2 is SQIVND (reference sequence). As originally analysed: Reference gene primer amplification in the assay estimated nucleated cell counts. Sequencing used immunoSEQ multiplex PCR; TCRdb keeps in-frame clones, though not all of them. V and J calls and clone size follow that table, whereas D and trimming were derived from the DNA. The sample records roughly 250,000 clones, 65% to 85% being singletons. What was sequenced was peripheral blood. The clonotype was recovered from a person aged 70 to 80 with COVID-19, enrolled during active disease. This rearrangement joins TRBV19 to TRBJ2-2; 9 positions agree with TRBD2. CDR3 region: CASSILAGGPGTGELFF. CDR3 nucleotides: TGTGCCAGTAGTATATTGGCGGGGGGGCCTGGCACCGGGGAGCTGTTTTTT. Full variable domain (outside the CDR3, taken from reference TRBV19 and TRBJ2-2): DGGITQSPKYLFRKEGQNVTLSCEQNLNHDAMYWYRQDPGQGLRLIYYSQIVNDFQKGDIAEGYSVSREKKESFPLTVTSAQKNPTAFYLCASSILAGGPGTGELFFGEGSRLTVL.